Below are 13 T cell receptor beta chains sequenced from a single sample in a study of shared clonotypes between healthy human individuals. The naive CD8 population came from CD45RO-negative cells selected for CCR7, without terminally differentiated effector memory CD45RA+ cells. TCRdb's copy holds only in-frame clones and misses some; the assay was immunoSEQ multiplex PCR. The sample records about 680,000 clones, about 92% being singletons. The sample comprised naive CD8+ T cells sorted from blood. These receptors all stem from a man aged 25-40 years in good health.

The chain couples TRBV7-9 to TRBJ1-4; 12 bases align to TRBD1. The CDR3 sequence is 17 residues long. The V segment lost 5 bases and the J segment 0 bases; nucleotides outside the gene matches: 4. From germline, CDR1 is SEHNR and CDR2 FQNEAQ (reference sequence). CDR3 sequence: CASSQGTGGTTNEKLFF. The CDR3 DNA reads TGTGCCAGCAGCCAAGGGACAGGGGGCACAACTAATGAAAAACTGTTTTTT.

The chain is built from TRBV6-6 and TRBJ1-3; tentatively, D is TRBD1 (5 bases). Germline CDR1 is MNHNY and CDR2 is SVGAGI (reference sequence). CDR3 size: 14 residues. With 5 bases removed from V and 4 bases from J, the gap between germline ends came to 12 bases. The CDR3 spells CASSGGTGGNTIYF. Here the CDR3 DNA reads TGTGCCAGCAGTGGAGGGACGGGAGGAAACACCATATATTTT.

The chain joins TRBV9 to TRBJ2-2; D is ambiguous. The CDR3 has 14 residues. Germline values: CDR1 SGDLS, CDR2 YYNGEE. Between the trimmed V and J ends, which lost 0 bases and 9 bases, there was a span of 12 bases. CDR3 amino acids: CASSVEGSNRELFF. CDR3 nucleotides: TGTGCCAGCAGCGTAGAGGGCAGTAACAGGGAGCTGTTTTTT.

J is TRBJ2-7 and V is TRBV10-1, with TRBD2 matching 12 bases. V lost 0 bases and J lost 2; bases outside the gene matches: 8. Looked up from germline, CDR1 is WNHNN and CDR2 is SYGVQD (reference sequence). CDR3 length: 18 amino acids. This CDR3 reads CASSESLFPSGRAYEQYF. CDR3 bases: TGCGCCAGCAGTGAGTCGCTCTTCCCTAGCGGGAGGGCCTACGAGCAGTACTTC.

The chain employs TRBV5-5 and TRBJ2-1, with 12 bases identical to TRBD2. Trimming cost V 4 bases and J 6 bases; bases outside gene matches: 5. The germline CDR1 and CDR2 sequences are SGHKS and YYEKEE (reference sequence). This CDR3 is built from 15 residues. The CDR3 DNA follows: TGTGCCAGCAGCCCGACTAGCGGGAGTTTCAATGAGCAGTTCTTC. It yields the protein CASSPTSGSFNEQFF.

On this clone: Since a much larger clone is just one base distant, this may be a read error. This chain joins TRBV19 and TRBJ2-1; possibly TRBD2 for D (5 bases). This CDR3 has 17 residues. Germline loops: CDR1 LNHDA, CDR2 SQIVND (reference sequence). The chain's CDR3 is CASTPGGSGRAYNGQFF. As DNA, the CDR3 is TGTGCCAGTACTCCCGGAGGAAGTGGAAGGGCCTACAATGGGCAGTTCTTC.

The CDR3: CASMKGSYEQYF. CDR3 sequence (DNA): TGTGCCAGCATGAAGGGGTCCTACGAGCAGTACTTC. The rearrangement joins TRBV2 to TRBJ2-7; tentative D call: TRBD1 (5 bases). The CDR3 runs to 12 residues. Per the germline V gene, CDR1 is SNHLY and CDR2 is FYNNEI. Trimming pared 7 bases from V and 1 base from J, leaving 8 bases between.

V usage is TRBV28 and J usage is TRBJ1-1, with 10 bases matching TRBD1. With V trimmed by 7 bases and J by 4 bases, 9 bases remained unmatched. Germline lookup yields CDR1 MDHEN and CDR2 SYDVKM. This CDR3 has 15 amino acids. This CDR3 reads CASKFWDRGFTEAFF. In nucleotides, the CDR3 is TGTGCCAGCAAATTTTGGGACAGGGGCTTCACTGAAGCTTTCTTT.

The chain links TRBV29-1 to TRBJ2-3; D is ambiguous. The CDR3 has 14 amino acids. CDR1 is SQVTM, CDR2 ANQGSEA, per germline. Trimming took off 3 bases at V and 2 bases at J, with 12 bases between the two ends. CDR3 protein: CSVEATPYTDTQYF. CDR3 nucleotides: TGCAGCGTTGAGGCTACACCATACACAGATACGCAGTATTTT.

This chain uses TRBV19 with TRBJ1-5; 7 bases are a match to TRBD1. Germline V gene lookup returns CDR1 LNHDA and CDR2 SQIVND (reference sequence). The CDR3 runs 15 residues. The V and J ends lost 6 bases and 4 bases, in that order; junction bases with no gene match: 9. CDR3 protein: CASSPGTAENQPQHF. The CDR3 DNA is TGTGCCAGTAGCCCCGGGACAGCCGAGAATCAGCCCCAGCATTTT.

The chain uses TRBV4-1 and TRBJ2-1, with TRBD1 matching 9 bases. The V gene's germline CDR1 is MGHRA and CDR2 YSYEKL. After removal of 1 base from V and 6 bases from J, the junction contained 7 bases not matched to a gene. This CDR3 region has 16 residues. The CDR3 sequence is CASSQGPGQGVNEQFF. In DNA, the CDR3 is TGCGCCAGCAGCCAAGGGCCGGGACAGGGCGTCAATGAGCAGTTCTTC.

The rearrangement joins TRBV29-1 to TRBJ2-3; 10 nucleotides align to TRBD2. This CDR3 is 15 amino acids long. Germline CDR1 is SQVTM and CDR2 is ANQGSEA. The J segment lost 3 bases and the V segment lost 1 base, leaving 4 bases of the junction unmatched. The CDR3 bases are TGCAGCGTTGAAGGAATGGGACTAGCGACAGATACGCAGTATTTT. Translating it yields CSVEGMGLATDTQYF.

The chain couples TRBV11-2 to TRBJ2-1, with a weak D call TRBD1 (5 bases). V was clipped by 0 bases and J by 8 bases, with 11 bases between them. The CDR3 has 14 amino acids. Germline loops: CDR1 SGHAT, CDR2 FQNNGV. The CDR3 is CASSLDAGSDEQFF. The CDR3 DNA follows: TGTGCCAGCAGCTTAGATGCAGGGTCCGATGAGCAGTTCTTC.